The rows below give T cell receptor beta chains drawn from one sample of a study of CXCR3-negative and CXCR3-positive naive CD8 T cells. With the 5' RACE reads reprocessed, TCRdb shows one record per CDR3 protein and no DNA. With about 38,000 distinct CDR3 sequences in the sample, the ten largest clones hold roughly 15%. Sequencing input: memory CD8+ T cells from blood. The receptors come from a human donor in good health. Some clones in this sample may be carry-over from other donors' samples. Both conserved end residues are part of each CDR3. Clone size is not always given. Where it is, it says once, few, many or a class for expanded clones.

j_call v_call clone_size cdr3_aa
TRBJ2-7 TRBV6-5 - CASRLAGGYEQYF
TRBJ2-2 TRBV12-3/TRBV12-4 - CASSPSGGSFTGELFF
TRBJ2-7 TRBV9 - CASSQDSSYEQYF
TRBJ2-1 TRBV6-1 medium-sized CASSEGQTYNEQFF
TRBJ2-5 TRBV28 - CASSQRNKETQYF
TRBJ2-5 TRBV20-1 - CSARVDEGGALGTQYF
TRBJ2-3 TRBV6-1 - CASSEAISGADTQYF
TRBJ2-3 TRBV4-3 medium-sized CASSQGATERDTQYF
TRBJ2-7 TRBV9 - CASSPERFTLDEQYF
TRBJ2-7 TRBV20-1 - CSASPSYRGRYEQYF
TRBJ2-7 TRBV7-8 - CASSPSLYEQYF
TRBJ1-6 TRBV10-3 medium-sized CAISEREEDSPLHF
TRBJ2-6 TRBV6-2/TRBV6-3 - CASSLQGSGANVLTF
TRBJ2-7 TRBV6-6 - CASSEPGQVNEQYF
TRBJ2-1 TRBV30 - CAWSGVLVEGLEQFF
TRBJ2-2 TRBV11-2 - CASSPGTSGRMNTGELFF
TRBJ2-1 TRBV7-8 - CASSLAVGGKDEQFF
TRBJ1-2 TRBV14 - CASSQGAYGYTF
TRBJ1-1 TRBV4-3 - CASKAGDSNTEAFF
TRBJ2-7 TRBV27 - CASSPTSGPYEQYF
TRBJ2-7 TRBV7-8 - CASSPAGEQYF
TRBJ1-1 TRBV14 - CASSQERQVGAEAFF
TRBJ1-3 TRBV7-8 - CASSLGTGFGNTIYF
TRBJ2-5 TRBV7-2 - CASSLPPSVTQYF
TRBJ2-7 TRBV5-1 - CASSTGAEQYF
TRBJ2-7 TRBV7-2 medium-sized CASSVGTEPSYEQYF
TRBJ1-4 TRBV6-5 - CASTQGAHRVNEKLFF
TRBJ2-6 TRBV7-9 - CASSPDRNYGANVLTF
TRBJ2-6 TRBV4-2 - CASSPRQGSGANVLTF
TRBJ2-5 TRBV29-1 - CSVVLQGGETQYF
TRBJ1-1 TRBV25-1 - CASAGARNTEAFF
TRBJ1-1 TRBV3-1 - CASSQDDTFFGVAFF
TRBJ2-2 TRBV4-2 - CASSHFTGELFF
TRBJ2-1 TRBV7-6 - CASSLASLAGGPFPNEQFF
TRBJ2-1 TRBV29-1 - CSVVKSSYNEQFF
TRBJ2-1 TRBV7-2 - CASLNRHSSSYNEQFF
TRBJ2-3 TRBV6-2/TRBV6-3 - CASSYSTVYSTDTQYF
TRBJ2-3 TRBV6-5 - CASGQGTLRRTDTQYF
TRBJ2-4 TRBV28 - CASSLGPENIQYF
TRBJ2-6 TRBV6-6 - CASSYGGANVLTF
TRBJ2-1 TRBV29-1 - CSVEGQGPPDEQFF
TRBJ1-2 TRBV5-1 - CASASPGTELYGYTF
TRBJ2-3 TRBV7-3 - CASSLTGGEDTQYF
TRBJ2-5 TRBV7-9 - CASSSPTGGETQYF